Here is one T cell receptor (beta chain) with its context. As yet, its antigen is unknown. The entry originates in a study of T cell responses to AZD1222 COVID-19 vaccine. Study-level results: Receipt of two AZD1222 doses was followed by a rise in Spike-specific TCR breadth and depth.

The data were produced by immunoSEQ multiplex PCR, yet TCRdb's version contains in-frame clones alone and is incomplete. This sample yields about 120,000 clones, of which around 91% are seen a single time; 2.5% to 4% belongs to the top ten. CDR3 length equals 17 residues. Germline V lookup: CDR1 SGHDT, CDR2 YYEEEE. J was trimmed by 0 bases and V by 5 bases; bases with no gene match: 8. The sample consisted of peripheral blood, taken on day 0 of AZD1222 vaccination. This receptor was taken from an adult in good health. This chain connects TRBV5-6 to TRBJ1-6; 7 nucleotides line up with TRBD1. CDR3 residues: CASREEGQSSYNSPLHF. For the CDR3, the DNA is TGTGCCAGCAGAGAAGAGGGACAGAGCTCCTATAATTCACCCCTCCACTTT.